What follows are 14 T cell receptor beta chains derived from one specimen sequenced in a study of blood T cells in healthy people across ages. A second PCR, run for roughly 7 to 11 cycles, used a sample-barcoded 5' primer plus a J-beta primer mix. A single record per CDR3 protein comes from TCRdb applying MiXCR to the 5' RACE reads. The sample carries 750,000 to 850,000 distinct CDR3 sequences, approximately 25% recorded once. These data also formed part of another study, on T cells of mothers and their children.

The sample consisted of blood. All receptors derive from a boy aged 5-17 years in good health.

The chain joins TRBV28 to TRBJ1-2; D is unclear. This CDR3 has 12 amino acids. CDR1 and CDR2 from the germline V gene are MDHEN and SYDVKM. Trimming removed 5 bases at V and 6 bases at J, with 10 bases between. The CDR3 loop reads CASSPSFDGYTF. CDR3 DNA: TGTGCCAGCAGTCCCTCTTTCGATGGCTACACCTTC.

Here the CDR3 reads CASRQPGLASLSSYNEQFF. The DNA for the CDR3 is TGTGCCAGCAGGCAGCCGGGACTAGCGAGCCTGAGCTCCTACAATGAGCAGTTCTTC. The chain links TRBV28 to TRBJ2-1; 10 bases match TRBD2. CDR1 is MDHEN and CDR2 is SYDVKM in the germline V gene. This CDR3 is 19 amino acids long. V trimming: 6 bases; J trimming: 0 bases; junction bases outside the gene matches: 14.

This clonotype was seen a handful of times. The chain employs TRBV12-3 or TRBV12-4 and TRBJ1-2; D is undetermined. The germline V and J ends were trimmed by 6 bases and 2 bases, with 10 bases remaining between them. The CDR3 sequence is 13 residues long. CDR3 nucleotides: TGTGCCAGCAGAGGTACAGAGAACTATGGCTACACCTTC. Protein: CASRGTENYGYTF.

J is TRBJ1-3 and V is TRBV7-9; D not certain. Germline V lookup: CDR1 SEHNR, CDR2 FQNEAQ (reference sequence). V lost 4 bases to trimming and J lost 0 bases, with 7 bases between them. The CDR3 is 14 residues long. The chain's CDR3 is CASSSEGSGNTIYF. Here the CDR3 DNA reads TGTGCCAGCAGCTCCGAGGGCTCTGGAAACACCATATATTTT.

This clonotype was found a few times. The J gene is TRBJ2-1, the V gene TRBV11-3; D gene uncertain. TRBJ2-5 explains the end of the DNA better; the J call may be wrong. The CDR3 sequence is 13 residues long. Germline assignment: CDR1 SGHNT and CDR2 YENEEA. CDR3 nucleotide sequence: TGTGCCAGCAGCTTATCTAGTGGTGGGACCCAGTACTTC. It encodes CASSLSSGGTQYF.

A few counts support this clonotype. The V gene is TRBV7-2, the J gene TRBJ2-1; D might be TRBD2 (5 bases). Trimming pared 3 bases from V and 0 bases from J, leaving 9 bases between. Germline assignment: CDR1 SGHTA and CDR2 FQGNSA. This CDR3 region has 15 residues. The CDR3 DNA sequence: TGTGCCAGCAGCTTCGACTACAGCTCCTACAATGAGCAGTTCTTC. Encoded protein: CASSFDYSSYNEQFF.

The CDR3 sequence is CASSLSREDEQYF. As DNA, the CDR3 is TGTGCCAGCAGCTTGTCCCGAGAGGACGAGCAGTACTTC. The rearrangement links TRBV7-9 to TRBJ2-7; D uncertain. Germline values: CDR1 SEHNR, CDR2 FQNEAQ (reference sequence). The ends were cut back, 3 bases at V and 5 bases at J, with 11 bases in the middle. The CDR3 has 13 amino acids.

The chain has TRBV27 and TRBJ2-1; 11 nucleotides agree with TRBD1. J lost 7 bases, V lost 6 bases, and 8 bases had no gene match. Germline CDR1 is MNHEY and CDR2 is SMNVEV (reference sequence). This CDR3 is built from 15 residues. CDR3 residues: CASSFRGQGANEQFF. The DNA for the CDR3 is TGTGCCAGCAGCTTTAGAGGACAGGGGGCGAATGAGCAGTTCTTC.

The CDR3 nucleotides read TGTGCCAGCAGCCCATCTTGGCGGCAGGGGCCCCGCAATGAGCAGTTCTTC. This encodes CASSPSWRQGPRNEQFF. The J gene is TRBJ2-1, the V gene TRBV7-6; a weak D match, TRBD1 (6 bases). V lost 5 bases and J 6 bases, leaving 23 bases between the germline ends. The CDR3 is 17 residues long. Germline V gene sequence: CDR1 SGHVS, CDR2 FNYEAQ.

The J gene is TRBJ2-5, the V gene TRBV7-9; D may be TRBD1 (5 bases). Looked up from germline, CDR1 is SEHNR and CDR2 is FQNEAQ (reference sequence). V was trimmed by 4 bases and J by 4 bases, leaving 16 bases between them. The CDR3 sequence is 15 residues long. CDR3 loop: CASSSYRQGGETQYF. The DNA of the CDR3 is TGTGCCAGCAGCTCTTACCGTCAGGGTGGAGAGACCCAGTACTTC.

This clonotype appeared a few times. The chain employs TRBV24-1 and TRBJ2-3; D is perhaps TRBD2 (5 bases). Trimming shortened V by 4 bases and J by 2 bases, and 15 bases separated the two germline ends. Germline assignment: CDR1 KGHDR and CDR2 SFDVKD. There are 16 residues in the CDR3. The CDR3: CATSDPRAGDTDTQYF. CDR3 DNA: TGTGCCACCAGTGACCCGAGGGCCGGAGACACAGATACGCAGTATTTT.

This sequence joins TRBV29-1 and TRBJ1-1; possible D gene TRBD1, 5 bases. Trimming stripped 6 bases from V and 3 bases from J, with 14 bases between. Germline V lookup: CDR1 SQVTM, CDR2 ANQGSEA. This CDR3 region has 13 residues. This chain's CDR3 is CSVPGRGDTEAFF. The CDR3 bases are TGCAGCGTACCGGGCCGGGGGGACACTGAAGCTTTCTTT.

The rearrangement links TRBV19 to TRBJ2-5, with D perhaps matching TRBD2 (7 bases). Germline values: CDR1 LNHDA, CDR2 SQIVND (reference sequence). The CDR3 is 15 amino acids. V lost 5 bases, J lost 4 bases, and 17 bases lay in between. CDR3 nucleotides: TGTGCCAGTAGTTTTTCCGCAGGGGAGGGAGAGACCCAGTACTTC. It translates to CASSFSAGEGETQYF.

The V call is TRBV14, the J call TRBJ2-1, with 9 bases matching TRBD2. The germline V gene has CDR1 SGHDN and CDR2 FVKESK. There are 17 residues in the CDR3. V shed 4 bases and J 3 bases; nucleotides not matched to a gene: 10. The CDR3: CASSLVAGAGGYNEQFF. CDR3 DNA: TGTGCCAGCAGCCTAGTTGCGGGAGCGGGGGGCTACAATGAGCAGTTCTTC.